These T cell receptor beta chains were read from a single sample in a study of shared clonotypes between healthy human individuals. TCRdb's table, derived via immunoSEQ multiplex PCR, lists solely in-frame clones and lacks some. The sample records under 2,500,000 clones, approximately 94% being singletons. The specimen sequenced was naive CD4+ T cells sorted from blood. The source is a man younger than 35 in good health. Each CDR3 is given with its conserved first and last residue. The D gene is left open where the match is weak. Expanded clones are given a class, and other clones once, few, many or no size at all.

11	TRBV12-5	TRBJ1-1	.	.	TGTGCTAGTAATAAGAACACTGAAGCTTTCTTT	CASNKNTEAFF
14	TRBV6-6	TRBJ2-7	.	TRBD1	TGTGCCAGCAGTTACCAGGGGGATTCCTACGAGCAGTACTTC	CASSYQGDSYEQYF
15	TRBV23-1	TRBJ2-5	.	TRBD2	TGCGCCAGCAGTCTTTCTAGCGGGAGTCTGAAGACCCAGTACTTC	CASSLSSGSLKTQYF
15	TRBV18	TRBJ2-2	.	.	TGTGCCAGCTCACCACTAGCGCGGGACACCGGGGAGCTGTTTTTT	CASSPLARDTGELFF
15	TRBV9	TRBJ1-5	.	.	TGTGCCAGCAGCGTAGCTCCGACAGATAATCAGCCCCAGCATTTT	CASSVAPTDNQPQHF
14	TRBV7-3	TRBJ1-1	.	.	TGTGCCAGCAGCCCCTCCCGGGACACCACTGGAGCTTTCTTT	CASSPSRDTTGAFF
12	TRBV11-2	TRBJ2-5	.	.	TGTGCCAGCAGCGCCCGGCGTGAGACCCAGTACTTC	CASSARRETQYF
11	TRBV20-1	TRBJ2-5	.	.	TGCAGTGCTAGAATCGCGGAGACCCAGTACTTC	CSARIAETQYF
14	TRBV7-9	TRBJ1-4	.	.	TGTGCCAGCAGCTTTTATCCCAGGGATGAAAAACTGTTTTTT	CASSFYPRDEKLFF
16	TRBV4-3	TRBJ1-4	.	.	TGCGCCAGCAGCCAAGATATCGGGTTTGCTAATGAAAAACTGTTTTTT	CASSQDIGFANEKLFF
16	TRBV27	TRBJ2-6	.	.	TGTGCCAGCAGTTTAGGAAAGGGGCTCGGGGCCAACGTCCTGACTTTC	CASSLGKGLGANVLTF
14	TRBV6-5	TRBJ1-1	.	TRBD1	TGTGCCAGCAGTTCGGGACAGCAGAACACTGAAGCTTTCTTT	CASSSGQQNTEAFF
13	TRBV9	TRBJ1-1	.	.	TGTGCCAGCAGCGTAGATTCTAACACTGAAGCTTTCTTT	CASSVDSNTEAFF
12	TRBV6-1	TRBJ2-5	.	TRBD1	TGTGCCACCTCCCGGGACAGAGAGACCCAGTACTTC	CATSRDRETQYF
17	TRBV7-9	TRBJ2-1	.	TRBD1	TGTGCCAGCAGCTTAGGCTCAAGAGGGACAGGGGGCCTTGAGCAGTTCTTC	CASSLGSRGTGGLEQFF
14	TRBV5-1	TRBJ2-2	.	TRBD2	TGCGCCAGCAGACTAGCGGATGACACCGGGGAGCTGTTTTTT	CASRLADDTGELFF
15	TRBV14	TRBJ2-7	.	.	TGTGCCAGCAGCCAAGTCCAGGGGGGATCCTACGAGCAGTACTTC	CASSQVQGGSYEQYF
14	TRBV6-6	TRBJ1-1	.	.	TGTGCCAGCAGTTACGGACAGAGCAACACTGAAGCTTTCTTT	CASSYGQSNTEAFF
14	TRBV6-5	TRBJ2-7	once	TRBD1	TGTGCCAGCAGGCGACAGGGGATATTCTACGAGCAGTACTTC	CASRRQGIFYEQYF
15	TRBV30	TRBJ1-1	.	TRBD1	TGTGCCTGGACGAAGTTGGACAGGAGGAACACTGAAGCTTTCTTT	CAWTKLDRRNTEAFF
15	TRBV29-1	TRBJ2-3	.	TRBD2	TGCAGCGTTGAAGGGGGACTAGCGTCCATTTCCGCGCAGTATTTT	CSVEGGLASISAQYF
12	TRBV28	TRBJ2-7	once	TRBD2	TGTGCCAGCAGTTCCCGGGGGGAAAGAGAGTACTTC	CASSSRGEREYF
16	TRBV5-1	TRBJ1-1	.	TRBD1	TGCGCCAGCAGCTTGAGGACAGGGGGTAAAAACACTGAAGCTTTCTTT	CASSLRTGGKNTEAFF
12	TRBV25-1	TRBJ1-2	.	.	TGTGCCAGCAGTGCTTCGGGCGGGGGCTACACCTTC	CASSASGGGYTF
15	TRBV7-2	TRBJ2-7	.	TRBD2	TGTGCCAGCAGCCCCCGACTAGCGGGCCTATACGAGCAGTACTTC	CASSPRLAGLYEQYF
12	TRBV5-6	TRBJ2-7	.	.	TGTGCCAGCAACATGAACGCGGGCGAGCAGTACTTC	CASNMNAGEQYF
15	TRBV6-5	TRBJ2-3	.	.	TGTGCCACCGGTGGGCAGCGGGTGAGCACAGATACGCAGTATTTT	CATGGQRVSTDTQYF
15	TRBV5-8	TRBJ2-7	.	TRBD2	TGTGCCAGCAGCTTGCAAGCGGGAGGGCCCCACGAGCAGTACTTC	CASSLQAGGPHEQYF
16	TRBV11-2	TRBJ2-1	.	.	TGTGCCAGCAGCGGTTCCCTAGCTCCTCTTCCCAATGAGCAGTTCTTC	CASSGSLAPLPNEQFF
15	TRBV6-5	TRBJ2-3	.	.	TGTGCCAGCAGTTCACCCGGGACTAGCACAGATACGCAGTATTTT	CASSSPGTSTDTQYF
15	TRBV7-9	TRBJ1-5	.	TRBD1	TGTGCCAGCAGCCAGGGGGCGGTTAACAATCAGCCCCAGCATTTT	CASSQGAVNNQPQHF
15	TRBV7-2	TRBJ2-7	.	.	TGTGCCAGCAGCTTAGCGCTCGGCGGAACCTACGAGCAGTACTTC	CASSLALGGTYEQYF
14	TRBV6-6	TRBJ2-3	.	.	TGTGCCAGCAGTCCAGGGTGGGGGGAAGATACGCAGTATTTT	CASSPGWGEDTQYF
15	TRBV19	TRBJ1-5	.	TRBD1	TGTGCCAGTAGTCCAGGGACAGGGGACAATCAGCCCCAGCATTTT	CASSPGTGDNQPQHF
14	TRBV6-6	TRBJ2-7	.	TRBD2	TGTGCCAGCAGATCCGGGACTACGAACTACGAGCAGTACTTC	CASRSGTTNYEQYF
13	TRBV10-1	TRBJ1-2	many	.	TGCGCCAGCAGTGAGTCAAGAGACTATGGCTACACCTTC	CASSESRDYGYTF
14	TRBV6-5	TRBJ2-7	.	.	TGTGCCAGCAGTAACGGACAGTTTTCCTACGAGCAGTACTTC	CASSNGQFSYEQYF
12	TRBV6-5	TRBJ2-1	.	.	TGTGCCAGCAGTTACGTGGGGAGGGAGCAGTTCTTC	CASSYVGREQFF
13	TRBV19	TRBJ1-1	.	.	TGTGCCAGTAGTATAGAAGGCAGGGGCCCTGCTTTCTTT	CASSIEGRGPAFF
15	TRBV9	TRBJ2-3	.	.	TGTGCCAGCAGCGTACTGGGCGGGCGGGGAGATACGCAGTATTTT	CASSVLGGRGDTQYF
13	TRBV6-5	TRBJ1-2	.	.	TGTGCCAGCATGAGAGGGCAGGGCGATGGCTACACCTTC	CASMRGQGDGYTF
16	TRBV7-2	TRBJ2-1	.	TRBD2	TGTGCCAGCAGCCTAAGCGGGGCCATCTCCTACAATGAGCAGTTCTTC	CASSLSGAISYNEQFF
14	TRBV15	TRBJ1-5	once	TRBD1	TGTGCCACCAGCAGGGACAGGGGAAATCAGCCCCAGCATTTT	CATSRDRGNQPQHF
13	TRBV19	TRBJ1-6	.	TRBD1	TGTGCCAGTGGGACAGGGAGGCTCTCACCCCTCCACTTT	CASGTGRLSPLHF
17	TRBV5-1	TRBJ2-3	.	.	TGCGCCAGCAGCTCCCCCGGTGCGGGAAGAGGCACAGATACGCAGTATTTT	CASSSPGAGRGTDTQYF
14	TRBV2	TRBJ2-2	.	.	TGTGCCAGCAGTGACACCTTAGGGGCCGGGGAGCTGTTTTTT	CASSDTLGAGELFF
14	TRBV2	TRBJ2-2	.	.	TGTGCCTCAGCCAAGGATCCGAACACCGGGGAGCTGTTTTTT	CASAKDPNTGELFF
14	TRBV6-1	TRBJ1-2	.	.	TGTGCCAGTCGGGCGGACAGACCACCGTATGGCTACACCTTC	CASRADRPPYGYTF
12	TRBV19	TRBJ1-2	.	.	TGTGCCAGTCACCGGAGAAGCTATGGCTACACCTTC	CASHRRSYGYTF
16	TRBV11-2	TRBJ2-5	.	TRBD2	TGTGCCAGCAGCTCCCAATTTGAGCGGGGTCAAGAGACCCAGTACTTC	CASSSQFERGQETQYF